The 19 T cell receptor beta chains in this list originate from one sample, sequenced in a study of vaccination and CD4 T cells after COVID-19 (dated 2022 in TCRdb). This specimen's treatment or condition label, interpreted: approximately 10-day PBMC culture with coronavirus spike peptide pools or control peptides (ViraFEST assay). CD4+ T cells from unexposed donors were collected before the COVID-19 pandemic (2011-2018). The method behind the library was PCR. For sequencing, an Illumina iSeq 100 was employed. DNA from cultured CD4+ T cells underwent TCR sequencing with the Oncomine TCR Beta short-read assay at the Johns Hopkins FTIC core. TCRdb passed the public sequencing reads through fastp at Q25 and MiXCR, retaining productive beta sequences. CDR3 protein duplicates are merged, each entry listing the most common genes and DNA. Across this sample there are 5,400 or so distinct CDR3 sequences, with around 43% seen only once. The ten largest clones capture around 34% of the sample.

These receptors are not linked to any known antigen. The sample was CD4+ T cells from blood, cultured in vitro. These receptors originate from a human donor in good health.

This chain links TRBV19 with TRBJ1-1; 10 positions match TRBD1. The V and J ends lost 8 bases and 5 bases, in that order; junction bases with no gene match: 5. CDR1 is LNHDA, CDR2 SQIVND, per germline (reference sequence). The CDR3 sequence is 13 residues long. In nucleotides, the CDR3 is TGTGCCAGTGCCCCGGGACAGGGGACTGAAGCTTTCTTT. Amino acids: CASAPGQGTEAFF.

The chain joins TRBV6-1 to TRBJ1-6, with D possibly being TRBD1 (6 bases). The germline V and J ends were trimmed by 6 bases and 13 bases, with 10 bases remaining between them. Looked up from germline, CDR1 is MNHNS and CDR2 is SASEGT. The CDR3 has 11 amino acids. Here the CDR3 reads CASSPGGPLHF. CDR3 DNA: TGTGCCAGCAGCCCCGGGGGCCCCCTCCACTTT.

V is TRBV24-1 and J is TRBJ2-5; TRBD2 aligns across 11 bases. Germline-derived CDR1 and CDR2 are KGHDR and SFDVKD. The V segment lost 5 bases and the J segment 3 bases; nucleotides outside the gene matches: 4. The CDR3 contains 15 residues. CDR3 coding DNA: TGTGCCACCAGTGTAGGTAGCGGGGGGGAAGAGACCCAGTACTTC. Translated, it gives CATSVGSGGEETQYF.

The V call is TRBV10-3, the J call TRBJ2-5; D call uncertain. Germline V CDR1 and CDR2: ENHRY, SYGVKD. V gave up 0 bases and J gave up 4 bases, with 3 bases separating them. The CDR3 has 12 residues. CDR3 residues: CAISESGETQYF. The CDR3 nucleotides read TGTGCCATCAGTGAGTCAGGAGAGACCCAGTACTTC.

This rearrangement joins TRBV10-3 to TRBJ2-1; either TRBD1 or TRBD2 may supply D (5 bases each). This CDR3 is built from 14 residues. Germline assignment: CDR1 ENHRY and CDR2 SYGVKD. Between the trimmed V and J ends, which lost 2 bases and 6 bases, there was a span of 11 bases. The CDR3 region has the DNA TGTGCCATCAGTGAGAGGACTCAGGGCAATGAGCAGTTCTTC. The encoded protein is CAISERTQGNEQFF.

DNA for the CDR3: TGCGCCAGCAGCTCACAGGGGGCGGACTATGGCTACACCTTC. This sequence encodes CASSSQGADYGYTF. The chain carries TRBV5-1 and TRBJ1-2; 9 nucleotides line up with TRBD1. V trimming: 3 bases; J trimming: 3 bases; junction bases outside the gene matches: 3. The germline CDR1 and CDR2 sequences are SGHRS and YFSETQ. CDR3 size: 14 residues.

The chain uses TRBV14 and TRBJ2-2; perhaps TRBD1 as D (6 bases). Trimming removed 4 bases from V and 2 bases from J, with 14 bases in between. The CDR3 is 16 amino acids. From germline, CDR1 is SGHDN and CDR2 FVKESK. DNA of the CDR3: TGTGCCAGCAGCCCGTTGGGCAGGGGAAACACCGGGGAGCTGTTTTTT. This codes for CASSPLGRGNTGELFF.

The gene calls are TRBV7-9 and TRBJ2-1; perhaps TRBD2 as D (5 bases). V was pared by 3 bases and J by 3 bases, with 12 bases between. Germline V CDR1 and CDR2: SEHNR, FQNEAQ (reference sequence). The CDR3 is 15 amino acids. The CDR3 protein is CASSLGDGSYNEQFF. The CDR3 nucleotides read TGTGCCAGCAGCTTGGGAGACGGAAGCTACAATGAGCAGTTCTTC.

V is TRBV25-1 and J is TRBJ1-1, with a possible D match to TRBD1 (5 bases). The V end was cut by 0 bases, the J end by 6 bases, with 14 bases between. From germline, CDR1 is MGHDK and CDR2 SYGVNS. CDR3 length equals 15 residues. CDR3 in DNA: TGTGCCAGCAGTGAATATAAGAAGGGGCCTCCTGAAGCTTTCTTT. As protein: CASSEYKKGPPEAFF.

The J gene is TRBJ1-2, the V gene TRBV28, with unresolved D. The CDR3 totals 12 residues. Germline V gene sequence: CDR1 MDHEN, CDR2 SYDVKM. The CDR3 region is CAIAWVNYGYTF. CDR3 nucleotides: TGTGCTATCGCCTGGGTTAACTATGGCTACACCTTC.

For the CDR3, the DNA is TGCACCAGCAGCCAACACAGACGGGGTTACACAGATACGCAGTATTTT. It encodes CTSSQHRRGYTDTQYF. The chain joins TRBV1 to TRBJ2-3. TRBV1 is noted as a pseudogene. The CDR3 runs to 16 residues.

The chain links TRBV6-1 to TRBJ2-7; a possible D gene is TRBD1 (6 bases). Between the trimmed V and J ends, which lost 8 bases and 2 bases, there was a span of 16 bases. Germline V lookup: CDR1 MNHNS, CDR2 SASEGT. This CDR3 comprises 14 residues. The CDR3 bases are TGTGCCAGCCTCCGGACAGTTGGGGCCTACGAGCAGTACTTC. Its protein is CASLRTVGAYEQYF.

The chain employs TRBV5-1 and TRBJ2-5; the D gene is possibly TRBD1 (5 bases). This CDR3 is 15 amino acids long. With 6 bases removed from V and 1 base from J, the gap between germline ends came to 16 bases. CDR1 is SGHRS, CDR2 YFSETQ, per germline. The CDR3 bases are TGCGCCAGCAACCCAGGTAGGGGCAGCCAAGAGACCCAGTACTTC. Translation gives CASNPGRGSQETQYF.

This clonotype was detected a few times. CDR3 amino acids: CASSIGARGRSETQYF. Here the CDR3 DNA reads TGTGCCAGTAGTATAGGGGCCAGGGGCCGGAGTGAGACCCAGTACTTC. This chain uses TRBV19 with TRBJ2-5; weak D call: TRBD1 (6 bases). Trimming left V 1 base short and J 5 bases short, with 17 bases between. The germline V gene has CDR1 LNHDA and CDR2 SQIVND (reference sequence). CDR3 length: 16 amino acids.

In this sample, this clonotype turned up a few times. CDR3 amino acids: CARRGGGNQPQHF. The DNA for the CDR3 is TGTGCCAGACGGGGGGGGGGCAATCAGCCCCAGCATTTT. The chain joins TRBV21-1 to TRBJ1-5; the DNA was not compared with TRBD1, the D call given in the table. TRBV21-1 has pseudogene status. This CDR3 has 13 amino acids.

This sequence joins TRBV27 and TRBJ2-5; no definite D call. Germline CDR1 and CDR2: MNHEY and SMNVEV (reference sequence). Trimming stripped 0 bases from V and 2 bases from J, with 4 bases between. This CDR3 has 13 residues. CDR3 amino acids: CASSLSYQETQYF. The CDR3 DNA reads as TGTGCCAGCAGTTTATCGTATCAAGAGACCCAGTACTTC.

Concerning this clonotype: One end of the junction varies from germline; a read error may be responsible. The chain recombines TRBV9 with TRBJ1-2; 11 bases fit TRBD1. This CDR3 spans 16 amino acids. Germline CDR1 reads SGDLS; CDR2 reads YYNGEE. CDR3: CASSPRTGGLNYGYAF. The CDR3 DNA is TGTGCCAGCAGCCCGCGGACAGGGGGCCTTAACTATGGCTACGCCTTC.

This clonotype was seen a handful of times. This chain uses TRBV20-1 with TRBJ2-7; tentatively, D is TRBD2 (6 bases). Between the trimmed V and J ends, which lost 6 bases and 6 bases, there was a span of 15 bases. In germline, CDR1 is DFQATT, CDR2 SNEGSKA (reference sequence). The CDR3 runs to 12 residues. For the CDR3, the DNA is TGCAGTGCCACCTGGGGGGTAAGCGAGCAGTACTTC. This codes for CSATWGVSEQYF.

This clonotype was seen a few times. One end of the junction does not line up with germline, which may come from a read error. V usage is TRBV7-2 and J usage is TRBJ1-5; D might be TRBD1 (6 bases). Germline CDR1 reads SGHTA; CDR2 reads FQGNSA. This CDR3 has 13 residues. As DNA, the CDR3 is TGTGCCAGCAGTTTAGATCAGGGGCAGCCCCAGCATTTT. Its translation: CASSLDQGQPQHF.